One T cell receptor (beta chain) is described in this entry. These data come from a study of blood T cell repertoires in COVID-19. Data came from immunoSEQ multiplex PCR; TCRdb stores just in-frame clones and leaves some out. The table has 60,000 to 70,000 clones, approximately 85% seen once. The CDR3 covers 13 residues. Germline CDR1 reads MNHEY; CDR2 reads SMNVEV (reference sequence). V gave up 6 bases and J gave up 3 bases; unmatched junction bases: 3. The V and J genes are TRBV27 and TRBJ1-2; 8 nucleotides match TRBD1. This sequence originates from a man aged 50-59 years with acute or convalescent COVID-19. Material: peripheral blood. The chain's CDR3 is CASSKTGDYGYTF. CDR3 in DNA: TGTGCCAGCAGCAAGACAGGGGACTATGGCTACACCTTC.